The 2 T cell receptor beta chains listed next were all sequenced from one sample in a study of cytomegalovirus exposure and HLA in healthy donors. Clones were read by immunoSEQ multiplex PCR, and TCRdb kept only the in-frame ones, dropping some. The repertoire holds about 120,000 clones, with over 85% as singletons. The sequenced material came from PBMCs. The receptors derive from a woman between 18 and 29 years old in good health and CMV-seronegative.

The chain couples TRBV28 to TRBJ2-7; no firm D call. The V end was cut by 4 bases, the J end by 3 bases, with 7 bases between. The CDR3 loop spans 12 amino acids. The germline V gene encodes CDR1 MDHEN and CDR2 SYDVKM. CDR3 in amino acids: CASSSTGYEQYF. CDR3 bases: TGTGCCAGCAGTTCCACGGGCTACGAGCAGTACTTC.

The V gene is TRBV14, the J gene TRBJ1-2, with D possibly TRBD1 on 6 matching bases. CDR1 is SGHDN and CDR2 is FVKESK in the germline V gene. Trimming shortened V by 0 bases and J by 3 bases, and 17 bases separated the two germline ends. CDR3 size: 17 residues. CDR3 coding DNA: TGTGCCAGCAGCCAAGAGGGACACCCCGGTGGGGACTATGGCTACACCTTC. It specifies CASSQEGHPGGDYGYTF.